The clone carrying this T cell receptor (beta chain) was seen a few times. Its antigen is unknown. Losses at the gene ends were 3 bases for V and 8 bases for J; bases not matched to a gene: 8. This CDR3 has 14 amino acids. Per germline, CDR1 MDHEN and CDR2 SYDVKM. The data were produced by immunoSEQ multiplex PCR, yet TCRdb's version contains in-frame clones alone and is incomplete. Among approximately 140,000 clones listed, almost 90% were seen once. Timing groups of about 4 and about 12 weeks for second doses were pooled. The data are from a study of T cell responses to AZD1222 COVID-19 vaccine. Study-wide results and limits: Nearly half of spike-specific TCRs reportedly target unmutated variant regions. Among AZD1222 vaccinees, only five to seven were seropositive at baseline. Vaccine-associated CD4 TCRs spanned spike, dominant at 160-218 and 743-854.

The source of this sequence is an adult who received the AZD1222 COVID-19 vaccine. The chain combines TRBV28 with TRBJ1-2, with 8 bases matching TRBD1. The sample was peripheral blood, taken 28 days after the second AZD1222 dose. This CDR3 reads CASSFVPNRGGYTF. In DNA, the CDR3 is TGTGCCAGCAGTTTTGTGCCGAACAGGGGGGGCTACACCTTC.